A single sample is the source of the 19 T cell receptor beta chains below, sequenced in a study of OX40 agonist ivuxolimab in advanced cancers. Assay: immunoSEQ multiplex PCR; the TCRdb copy retains only in-frame clones and omits some. Of about 23,000 clones in the sample, 60% to 85% were seen once. Source: CD4+ or CD8+ T cells sorted from blood, taken in a trial of the OX40 agonist ivuxolimab. These receptors all stem from an adult with an advanced solid tumor such as melanoma, head and neck, liver or kidney cancer.

The CDR3 sequence: CASSSTSGPYEQYF. Here the CDR3 DNA reads TGCGCCAGCAGCTCGACTAGCGGCCCCTACGAGCAGTACTTC. This chain links TRBV5-1 with TRBJ2-7, with 9 bases identical to TRBD2. Looked up from germline, CDR1 is SGHRS and CDR2 is YFSETQ. With 3 bases clipped from V and 2 bases from J, the junction kept 3 bases outside the gene matches. This CDR3 has 14 amino acids.

This clone was observed once. The chain recombines TRBV2 with TRBJ2-7, with 10 bases aligning to TRBD1. The germline gives CDR1 SNHLY, CDR2 FYNNEI. V shed 8 bases and J 1 base; nucleotides not matched to a gene: 2. The CDR3 length is 13 residues. CDR3 in amino acids: CASEGQGSYEQYF. The CDR3 nucleotides are TGTGCCAGCGAGGGACAGGGGTCCTACGAGCAGTACTTC.

The chain combines TRBV19 with TRBJ2-2, with D perhaps TRBD2 (5 bases). Germline assignment: CDR1 LNHDA and CDR2 SQIVND (reference sequence). The V end lost 5 bases, the J end lost 5 bases, and 15 bases lay between the germline ends. The CDR3 is made up of 15 amino acids. CDR3 region: CASSAHRSGTGELFF. DNA for the CDR3: TGTGCCAGTAGTGCGCACAGATCGGGGACCGGGGAGCTGTTTTTT.

This clone was counted between two and nine times. The chain employs TRBV2 and TRBJ2-6, with D unclear. Trimming stripped 5 bases from V and 0 bases from J, with 8 bases between. The CDR3 runs to 15 residues. Germline-derived CDR1 and CDR2 are SNHLY and FYNNEI. CDR3 in DNA: TGTGCCAGCAGTTCAGAGATCTCTGGGGCCAACGTCCTGACTTTC. It specifies CASSSEISGANVLTF.

The chain is built from TRBV12-5 and TRBJ2-1; no clear D. Trimming took 5 bases from V and 8 from J, leaving 7 bases between them. The CDR3 runs 11 residues. Germline loops: CDR1 LGHNT, CDR2 FRNRAP. The CDR3 coding sequence is TGTGCTAGTGGTCTCGTCGATGAGCAGTTCTTC. Encoded protein: CASGLVDEQFF.

The chain employs TRBV9 and TRBJ1-3; perhaps TRBD1 as D (5 bases). V shed 3 bases and J shed 1 base, with 17 bases lying between them. The CDR3 extends over 17 amino acids. Germline CDR1 is SGDLS and CDR2 is YYNGEE. The DNA for the CDR3 is TGTGCCAGCAGCGCCGGGTTCCTAAGGGGATCTGGAAACACCATATATTTT. This gives the protein CASSAGFLRGSGNTIYF.

The rearrangement links TRBV6-1 to TRBJ1-3; D is perhaps TRBD1 (5 bases). The CDR3 is 14 residues long. Germline CDR1 and CDR2: MNHNS and SASEGT. Deletions cut 5 bases from V and 2 bases from J, with 10 bases between. The CDR3 sequence: CASSPGTAGNTIYF. In DNA, the CDR3 is TGTGCCAGCAGTCCGGGGACGGCTGGAAACACCATATATTTT.

This CDR3 is CASSMGSAQPQHF. DNA of the CDR3: TGTGCCAGTAGTATGGGGTCGGCTCAGCCCCAGCATTTT. The V call is TRBV19, the J call TRBJ1-5; D gene unclear. The CDR3 totals 13 residues. The V end was cut by 3 bases, the J end by 6 bases, with 9 bases between. CDR1 is LNHDA and CDR2 is SQIVND in the germline V gene (reference sequence). The full variable domain, with the rest looked up from reference TRBV19 and TRBJ1-5, is DGGITQSPKYLFRKEGQNVTLSCEQNLNHDAMYWYRQDPGQGLRLIYYSQIVNDFQKGDIAEGYSVSREKKESFPLTVTSAQKNPTAFYLCASSMGSAQPQHFGDGTRLSIL.

The chain has TRBV11-3 and TRBJ2-1, with D possibly called TRBD1 or TRBD2 (6 bases each). V was pared by 5 bases and J by 0 bases, with 20 bases between. Germline V gene data show CDR1 as SGHNT and CDR2 as YENEEA. This CDR3 is built from 18 residues. CDR3 sequence (DNA): TGTGCCAGCAGCCCCTCACGGGGGCTGACGAGCTCCTACAATGAGCAGTTCTTC. Protein product: CASSPSRGLTSSYNEQFF.

This chain links TRBV6-4 with TRBJ1-5, with 12 bases aligning to TRBD1. V dropped 0 bases and J dropped 2; count of bases not matched to a gene: 8. CDR1 is MRHNA, CDR2 SNTAGT, per germline. The CDR3 sequence is 19 residues long. The CDR3 nucleotides read TGTGCCAGCAGTGACTCGTGGGACAGGGGGCGCTGGGGCAATCAGCCCCAGCATTTT. Translated, it gives CASSDSWDRGRWGNQPQHF.

The chain recombines TRBV5-1 with TRBJ2-3, with 8 bases matching TRBD2. Germline V CDR1 and CDR2: SGHRS, YFSETQ. The V segment lost 4 bases and the J segment 1 base; nucleotides outside the gene matches: 2. The length of the CDR3 is 14 residues. The CDR3 coding sequence is TGCGCCAGCAGCCCCGGGGGGGGCACAGATACGCAGTATTTT. As protein: CASSPGGGTDTQYF. Drawing the rest from reference TRBV5-1 and TRBJ2-3, the complete variable domain is KAGVTQTPRYLIKTRGQQVTLSCSPISGHRSVSWYQQTPGQGLQFLFEYFSETQRNKGNFPGRFSGRQFSNSRSEMNVSTLELGDSALYLCASSPGGGTDTQYFGPGTRLTVL.

V gene TRBV29-1 combines with J gene TRBJ2-2; D is possibly TRBD1 (5 bases). Germline assignment: CDR1 SQVTM and CDR2 ANQGSEA. The ends were cut back, 8 bases at V and 2 bases at J, with 15 bases in the middle. The CDR3 has 14 amino acids. CDR3 sequence: CSISQVTNTGELFF. In DNA, the CDR3 is TGCAGCATCTCACAGGTCACCAACACCGGGGAGCTGTTTTTT.

This clone is a singleton in its sample. This chain connects TRBV7-2 to TRBJ1-1; D perhaps matches TRBD1 (5 bases). Trimming removed 5 bases at V and 2 bases at J, with 9 bases between. The germline V gene has CDR1 SGHTA and CDR2 FQGNSA. The CDR3 loop spans 13 amino acids. CDR3 sequence: CASSLDRNTEAFF. CDR3 nucleotides: TGTGCCAGCAGCCTAGACAGAAACACTGAAGCTTTCTTT. Full variable domain (rest looked up from reference TRBV7-2 and TRBJ1-1): GAGVSQSPSNKVTEKGKDVELRCDPISGHTALYWYRQSLGQGLEFLIYFQGNSAPDKSGLPSDRFSAERTGGSVSTLTIQRTQQEDSAVYLCASSLDRNTEAFFGQGTRLTVV.

The rearrangement uses TRBV5-1 and TRBJ1-1, with a tentative D call TRBD1 (5 bases). The ends were cut back, 4 bases at V and 4 bases at J, with 17 bases in the middle. Germline-derived CDR1 and CDR2 are SGHRS and YFSETQ. The CDR3 is 15 residues long. The CDR3 DNA reads TGCGCCAGCAGCGGGGTGGGGGGAGGCGGCACTGAAGCTTTCTTT. Translated, it gives CASSGVGGGGTEAFF.

The chain joins TRBV4-1 to TRBJ2-7, with D unresolved. Between the trimmed V and J ends, which lost 0 bases and 4 bases, there was a span of 10 bases. CDR3 size: 14 residues. CDR1 is MGHRA, CDR2 YSYEKL, per germline. In DNA, the CDR3 is TGCGCCAGCAGCCAAGACAACATCCTATACGAGCAGTACTTC. It is translated as CASSQDNILYEQYF.

The chain recombines TRBV7-2 with TRBJ2-7; D uncertain. Per germline, CDR1 SGHTA and CDR2 FQGNSA. This CDR3 comprises 12 residues. V lost 3 bases, J lost 6 bases, and 9 bases lay in between. The CDR3 protein is CASSFGPVEQYF. DNA of the CDR3: TGTGCCAGCAGCTTCGGGCCCGTCGAGCAGTACTTC. Combining the CDR3 with reference TRBV7-2 and TRBJ2-7 gives the whole variable domain GAGVSQSPSNKVTEKGKDVELRCDPISGHTALYWYRQSLGQGLEFLIYFQGNSAPDKSGLPSDRFSAERTGGSVSTLTIQRTQQEDSAVYLCASSFGPVEQYFGPGTRLTVT.

The CDR3 nucleotides are TGTGCCTGGAGTGACGGACAGGGTCGGCAAGAGACCCAGTACTTC. As protein: CAWSDGQGRQETQYF. The rearrangement uses TRBV30 and TRBJ2-5, with 8 bases identical to TRBD1. CDR3 length equals 15 residues. Germline-derived CDR1 and CDR2 are GTSNPN and SVGIG (reference sequence). The junction had 6 bases not matched to a gene; V was cut back by 1 base and J by 2 bases. The full variable domain, its missing parts supplied by reference TRBV30 and TRBJ2-5, is SQTIHQWPATLVQPVGSPLSLECTVEGTSNPNLYWYRQAAGRGLQLLFYSVGIGQISSEVPQNLSASRPQDRQFILSSKKLLLSDSGFYLCAWSDGQGRQETQYFGPGTRLLVL.

The chain joins TRBV19 to TRBJ1-2; possibly TRBD1 for D (6 bases). CDR1 is LNHDA and CDR2 is SQIVND in the germline V gene (reference sequence). CDR3 length: 13 residues. Trimming left V 7 bases short and J 7 bases short, with 16 bases between. The CDR3 coding sequence is TGTGCCAGTAAACCCACAGGGTCTCGTGGCTACACCTTC. It yields the protein CASKPTGSRGYTF. Full variable domain (rest looked up from reference TRBV19 and TRBJ1-2): DGGITQSPKYLFRKEGQNVTLSCEQNLNHDAMYWYRQDPGQGLRLIYYSQIVNDFQKGDIAEGYSVSREKKESFPLTVTSAQKNPTAFYLCASKPTGSRGYTFGSGTRLTVV.

J is TRBJ2-2 and V is TRBV7-8; TRBD2 matches at 9 bases. This CDR3 has 17 residues. The germline CDR1 and CDR2 sequences are SGHVS and FQNEAQ. Unmatched junction bases numbered 6, after V lost 2 bases and J lost 2 bases. CDR3 sequence (DNA): TGTGCCAGCAGCTTAAGCCGAGCGGGGGGAAACACCGGGGAGCTGTTTTTT. It codes for CASSLSRAGGNTGELFF.